Listed here are 16 T cell receptor beta chains from one sample, sequenced in a study of OX40 agonist ivuxolimab in advanced cancers. The repertoire was sequenced with immunoSEQ multiplex PCR; TCRdb's copy has only in-frame clones and lacks some. The repertoire consists of 40,000 to 45,000 clones, with roughly 80% occurring once and the leading ten covering approximately 3.9%. The sample was CD4+ or CD8+ T cells sorted from blood, taken in a trial of the OX40 agonist ivuxolimab. Receptors originate from an adult with an advanced solid tumor such as melanoma, head and neck, liver or kidney cancer.

The chain carries TRBV2 and TRBJ1-4; 9 bases are a match to TRBD1. The CDR3 consists of 16 residues. V lost 6 bases and J lost 0; bases outside the gene matches: 5. Germline CDR1 is SNHLY and CDR2 is FYNNEI. CDR3 DNA: TGTGCCAGCAGGGGGGACAGGGCAACAACTAATGAAAAACTGTTTTTT. Encoded protein: CASRGDRATTNEKLFF.

The J gene is TRBJ2-3, the V gene TRBV7-8; D remains unclear. The germline gives CDR1 SGHVS, CDR2 FQNEAQ. This CDR3 comprises 12 residues. Trimming stripped 3 bases from V and 6 bases from J, with 7 bases between. In DNA, the CDR3 is TGTGCCAGCAGCTTCTTTACGGATACGCAGTATTTT. It translates to CASSFFTDTQYF.

This chain connects TRBV9 to TRBJ2-7; D not resolved. V shed 1 base and J shed 6 bases, with 11 bases lying between them. The CDR3 spans 13 residues. CDR1 and CDR2 from the germline V gene are SGDLS and YYNGEE. CDR3 protein: CASSVTPGSEQYF. The CDR3 DNA is TGTGCCAGCAGCGTAACCCCCGGCTCCGAGCAGTACTTC.

The CDR3 here is CASSIPQGRKGEQYF. The DNA of the CDR3 is TGTGCCAGCAGTATACCCCAGGGGCGAAAAGGCGAGCAGTACTTC. V gene TRBV28 combines with J gene TRBJ2-7; tentatively, D is TRBD1 (6 bases). V was clipped by 5 bases and J by 6 bases, with 20 bases between them. The germline CDR1 and CDR2 sequences are MDHEN and SYDVKM. This CDR3 has 15 residues. The complete variable domain, with remaining parts taken from reference TRBV28 and TRBJ2-7, reads DVKVTQSSRYLVKRTGEKVFLECVQDMDHENMFWYRQDPGLGLRLIYFSYDVKMKEKGDIPEGYSVSREKKERFSLILESASTNQTSMYLCASSIPQGRKGEQYFGPGTRLTVT.

The rearrangement uses TRBV9 and TRBJ1-4, with no clear D. CDR1 and CDR2 (germline): SGDLS, YYNGEE. V was trimmed by 2 bases and J by 5 bases, leaving 13 bases between them. The CDR3 is made up of 15 amino acids. CDR3 in DNA: TGTGCCAGCAGCGTGAGGGAGGCGATGAATGAAAAACTGTTTTTT. The encoded protein is CASSVREAMNEKLFF.

This clone was detected a few times. The V gene is TRBV7-2, the J gene TRBJ2-2, with D possibly called TRBD1 or TRBD2 (5 bases each). V lost 7 bases and J lost 6, with 15 bases in between. Germline V gives CDR1 SGHTA, CDR2 FQGNSA. The CDR3 loop spans 14 amino acids. CDR3: CASTGFGGPGELFF. CDR3 DNA: TGTGCCAGCACAGGGTTTGGAGGACCCGGGGAGCTGTTTTTT.

The V gene is TRBV5-1, the J gene TRBJ2-7; D is undetermined. The CDR3 is 12 residues long. Germline CDR1 and CDR2: SGHRS and YFSETQ. Trimming took 0 bases from V and 3 from J, leaving 4 bases between them. The CDR3 sequence is CASSLEGYEQYF. CDR3 in DNA: TGCGCCAGCAGCTTGGAAGGCTACGAGCAGTACTTC. Full variable domain (remainder filled in from reference TRBV5-1 and TRBJ2-7): KAGVTQTPRYLIKTRGQQVTLSCSPISGHRSVSWYQQTPGQGLQFLFEYFSETQRNKGNFPGRFSGRQFSNSRSEMNVSTLELGDSALYLCASSLEGYEQYFGPGTRLTVT.

This clone was found a few times. The gene calls are TRBV13 and TRBJ2-1; 10 nucleotides match TRBD2. Trimming removed 4 bases from V and 7 bases from J; junction bases left unmatched: 7. The CDR3 loop spans 15 amino acids. Germline CDR1 and CDR2: PRHDT and FYEKMQ (reference sequence). The CDR3 DNA reads TGTGCCAGCAGCTCACTAGCGGGAACTTGGAATGAGCAGTTCTTC. It yields the protein CASSSLAGTWNEQFF.

The chain links TRBV7-9 to TRBJ2-1; 11 bases fit TRBD2. Germline CDR1 reads SEHNR; CDR2 reads FQNEAQ (reference sequence). J gave up 8 bases and V 3 bases, and 3 bases lay outside the gene matches. The CDR3 runs 14 residues. The DNA for the CDR3 is TGTGCCAGCAGCTTTAGCGGGGGGGCCCATGAGCAGTTCTTC. Translation: CASSFSGGAHEQFF.

V and J are TRBV27 and TRBJ1-6, with 8 bases aligning to TRBD1. Germline V lookup: CDR1 MNHEY, CDR2 SMNVEV (reference sequence). J was trimmed by 5 bases and V by 5 bases; bases with no gene match: 5. This CDR3 has 15 amino acids. This CDR3 is CASSTRTGNNSPLHF. In DNA, the CDR3 is TGTGCCAGCAGTACCAGGACAGGGAATAATTCACCCCTCCACTTT.

The gene calls are TRBV7-3 and TRBJ2-5, with 7 bases aligning to TRBD2. This CDR3 has 14 amino acids. J was trimmed by 4 bases and V by 1 base; bases with no gene match: 3. CDR1 and CDR2 from the germline V gene are SGHTA and FQGTGA. The CDR3 DNA reads TGTGCCAGCAGCTTAAGCGGGGGTCTAGAGACCCAGTACTTC. The encoded protein is CASSLSGGLETQYF.

The CDR3 is CASTGALSPTREQFF. In nucleotides, the CDR3 is TGCGCCAGCACGGGGGCTCTCTCCCCTACGAGGGAGCAGTTCTTC. V is TRBV5-1 and J is TRBJ2-1; TRBD1 or TRBD2 may be the D gene (6 bases each). The CDR3 sequence is 15 residues long. Looked up from germline, CDR1 is SGHRS and CDR2 is YFSETQ. Trimming removed 6 bases from V and 10 bases from J, with 23 bases in between.

The CDR3 loop reads CASSLGPTGLFF. The DNA for the CDR3 is TGTGCCAGCAGTTTGGGACCTACAGGGCTGTTTTTT. The V gene is TRBV28, the J gene TRBJ1-4, with a possible D match to TRBD1 (6 bases). This CDR3 is 12 amino acids long. Germline V gene data show CDR1 as MDHEN and CDR2 as SYDVKM. V was pared by 3 bases and J by 14 bases, with 13 bases between. Complete variable domain (other parts from reference TRBV28 and TRBJ1-4): DVKVTQSSRYLVKRTGEKVFLECVQDMDHENMFWYRQDPGLGLRLIYFSYDVKMKEKGDIPEGYSVSREKKERFSLILESASTNQTSMYLCASSLGPTGLFFGSGTQLSVL.

The rearrangement links TRBV6-5 to TRBJ1-3; no definite D call. Trimming removed 6 bases at V and 0 bases at J, with 6 bases between. The length of the CDR3 is 13 residues. Germline values: CDR1 MNHEY, CDR2 SVGAGI. The chain's CDR3 is CASRFTSGNTIYF. The CDR3 nucleotides read TGTGCCAGCAGGTTCACCTCTGGAAACACCATATATTTT.

This chain connects TRBV2 to TRBJ1-5, with D possibly TRBD1 on 5 matching bases. V was pared by 6 bases and J by 2 bases, with 14 bases between. This CDR3 is built from 15 residues. The germline CDR1 and CDR2 sequences are SNHLY and FYNNEI. The CDR3 protein is CASRYRILGNQPQHF. In DNA form, the CDR3 reads TGTGCCAGCAGATACAGGATACTGGGCAATCAGCCCCAGCATTTT.

The chain recombines TRBV19 with TRBJ2-5, with 8 bases identical to TRBD1. With V trimmed by 4 bases and J by 5 bases, 15 bases remained unmatched. Germline CDR1 reads LNHDA; CDR2 reads SQIVND (reference sequence). The CDR3 has 17 residues. This CDR3 reads CASSSSSSRGLGETQYF. The CDR3 bases are TGTGCCAGTAGTAGCAGCTCATCCAGGGGGCTCGGGGAGACCCAGTACTTC.